This TCR beta chain originates from a study of T-cell reconstitution after alpha-beta-depleted transplantation in children. The study, taken as a whole, reports: T-cell counts and diversity at one year following transplant were attributed mainly to newly produced T cells. The high TCRbeta diversity at day 60 in some patients came from surviving recipient T cells and thymic progenitors. Reportedly, roughly two months post-transplant, alpha-beta T cells arose from several hundred expanded graft clones.

CDR3 length equals 15 residues. V was clipped by 1 base and J by 2 bases, with 13 bases between them. Germline values: CDR1 SGHRS, CDR2 YFSETQ. As concerns this clonotype: The antigen remains undetermined.

TCRbeta library construction was performed incorporating unique molecular identifiers. From the PCR reads, TCRdb called clonotypes with MiXCR, one entry per CDR3 protein. The sample lists 700,000 to 950,000 distinct CDR3 sequences; approximately 15% were seen once. V is TRBV5-1 and J is TRBJ2-7, with D perhaps TRBD1 or TRBD2 (5 bases each). This receptor was obtained from a male patient younger than 18 who had a stem cell transplant for acute lymphoblastic leukemia, so the T cells may come from the graft donor. Sequenced here: PBMCs, mostly from graft donor cells, sampled 360 days after TCRalphabeta/CD19-depleted stem cell transplant. CDR3 in amino acids: CASSLSVGPAYEQYF. The CDR3 DNA follows: TGCGCCAGCAGCTTGTCTGTGGGACCCGCCTACGAGCAGTACTTC.